The clone carrying this TCR beta chain has ten or more counts. The target antigen is unknown. TCR beta CDR3 amplification used RNA transcripts. HTBI primers primed a first-round RT-PCR, and a second-round multiplex PCR followed. Each CDR3 protein gets one entry after TCRdb re-called the multiplex PCR reads with MiXCR. The sample yields some 1.1 million distinct CDR3 sequences, 36% seen once. Germline values: CDR1 DFQATT, CDR2 SNEGSKA (reference sequence). The CDR3 spans 13 residues. V shed 5 bases and J shed 0 bases, with 11 bases lying between them. Enrollment excluded any patients with other autoimmune diseases, uncontrolled infections, pregnancy or lactation. The data derive from a study of Graves' ophthalmopathy and Graves' hyperthyroidism. Study-level information: The term stable hyperthyroidism indicated an absence of ophthalmopathy within 18 months of follow-up.

Notes on the study in general: Thyroid clonotypes that were expanded above 0.001 frequency mostly also appeared in blood. Separation of ophthalmopathy from stable hyperthyroidism was achieved by a 13-signature model, at roughly 88% sensitivity and approximately 84% specificity.

V usage is TRBV20-1 and J usage is TRBJ2-7, with D possibly TRBD2 on 6 matching bases. The origin of this receptor is an adult man with Graves' hyperthyroidism. The sample taken for sequencing was peripheral blood or thyroid tissue (not recorded which). Here the CDR3 reads CSAGGLASYEQYF. The CDR3 DNA sequence: TGCAGTGCTGGGGGACTGGCCTCCTACGAGCAGTACTTC.